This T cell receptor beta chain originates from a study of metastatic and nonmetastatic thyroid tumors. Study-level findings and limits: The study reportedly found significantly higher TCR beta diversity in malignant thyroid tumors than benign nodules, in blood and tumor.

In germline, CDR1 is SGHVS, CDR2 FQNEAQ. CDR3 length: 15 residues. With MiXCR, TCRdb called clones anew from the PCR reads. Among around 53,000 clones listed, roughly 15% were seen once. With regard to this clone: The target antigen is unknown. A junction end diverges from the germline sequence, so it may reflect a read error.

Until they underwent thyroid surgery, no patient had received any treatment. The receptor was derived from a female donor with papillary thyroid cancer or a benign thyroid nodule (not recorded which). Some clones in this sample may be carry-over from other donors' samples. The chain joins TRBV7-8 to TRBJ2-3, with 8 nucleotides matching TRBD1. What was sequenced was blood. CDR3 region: CAISLGQVFTDTQYF. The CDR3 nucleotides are TGTGCCATCAGCCTGGGACAGGTGTTCACAGATACGCAGTATTTT.